This T cell receptor beta chain was profiled in a study of control samples from healthy donors and cancer patients. Produced via immunoSEQ multiplex PCR; TCRdb's table is partial and in-frame only. The sample carries approximately 170,000 clones, around 90% recorded once. CDR3 length: 13 residues. V was trimmed by 5 bases and J by 5 bases, leaving 12 bases between them. Germline CDR1 SGHTA, CDR2 FQGNSA. The sample taken for sequencing was blood. The chain combines TRBV7-2 with TRBJ2-5, with a weak D call TRBD2 (5 bases). The receptor was isolated from a woman aged 30 to 39 in good health. The CDR3 DNA reads TGTGCCAGCAGCCGAGGGCGGACGGAGACCCAGTACTTC. As protein: CASSRGRTETQYF.